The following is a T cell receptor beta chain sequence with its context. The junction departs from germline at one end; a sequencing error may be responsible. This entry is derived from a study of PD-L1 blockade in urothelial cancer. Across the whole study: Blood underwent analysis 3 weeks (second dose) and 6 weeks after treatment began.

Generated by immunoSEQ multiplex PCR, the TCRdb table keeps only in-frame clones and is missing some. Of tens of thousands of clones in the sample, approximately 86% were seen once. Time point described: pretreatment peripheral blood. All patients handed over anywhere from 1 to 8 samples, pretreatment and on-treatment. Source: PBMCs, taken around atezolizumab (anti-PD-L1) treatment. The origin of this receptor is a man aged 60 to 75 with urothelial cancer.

This chain's CDR3 is CASSSAILKTGNYGYTF. The CDR3 DNA follows: TGTGCTAGCAGCTCCGCCATCCTTAAGACAGGGAACTATGGCTACACCTTC. The V and J genes are TRBV7-7 and TRBJ1-2, with 7 bases identical to TRBD1. The CDR3 sequence is 17 residues long. CDR1 is SSHAT, CDR2 FNYEAQ, per germline (reference sequence).